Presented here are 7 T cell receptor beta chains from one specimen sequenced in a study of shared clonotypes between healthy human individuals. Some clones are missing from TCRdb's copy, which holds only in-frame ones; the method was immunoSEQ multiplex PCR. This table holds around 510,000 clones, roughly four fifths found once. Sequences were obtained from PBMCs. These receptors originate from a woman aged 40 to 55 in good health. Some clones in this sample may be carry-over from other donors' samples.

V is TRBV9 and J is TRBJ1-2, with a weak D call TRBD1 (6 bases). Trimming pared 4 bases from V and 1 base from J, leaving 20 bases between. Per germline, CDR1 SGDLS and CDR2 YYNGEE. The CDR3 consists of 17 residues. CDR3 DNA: TGTGCCAGCAGCCCCCCTCGTGGGGGCGCGCTTAACTATGGCTACACCTTC. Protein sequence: CASSPPRGGALNYGYTF.

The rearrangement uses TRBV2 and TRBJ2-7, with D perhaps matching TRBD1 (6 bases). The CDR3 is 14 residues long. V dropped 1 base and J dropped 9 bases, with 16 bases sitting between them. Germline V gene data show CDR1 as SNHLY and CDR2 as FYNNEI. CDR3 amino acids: CASSEGSTGLLQYF. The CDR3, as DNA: TGTGCCAGCAGTGAAGGTTCGACAGGCCTTTTGCAGTACTTC.

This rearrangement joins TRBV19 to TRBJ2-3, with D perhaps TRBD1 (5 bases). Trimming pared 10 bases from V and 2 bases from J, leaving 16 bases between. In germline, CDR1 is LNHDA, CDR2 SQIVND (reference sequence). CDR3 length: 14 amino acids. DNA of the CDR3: TGTGCCAATATCCGCCAGGGTTCCACAGATACGCAGTATTTT. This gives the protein CANIRQGSTDTQYF.

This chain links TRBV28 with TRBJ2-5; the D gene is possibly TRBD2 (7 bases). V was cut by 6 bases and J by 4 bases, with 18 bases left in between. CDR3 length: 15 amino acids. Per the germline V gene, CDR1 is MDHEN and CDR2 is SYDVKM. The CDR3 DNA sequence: TGTGCCAGCAGGGGCCGTGGGGGGGGCCGAGAGACCCAGTACTTC. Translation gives CASRGRGGGRETQYF.

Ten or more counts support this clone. The CDR3 DNA reads as TGTGCCAGCAGCCAGCGGGCCTCGGCCCGTGAAGCTTTCTTT. Translation gives CASSQRASAREAFF. The rearrangement uses TRBV14 and TRBJ1-1; D uncertain. With 3 bases removed from V and 7 bases from J, the gap between germline ends came to 15 bases. Looked up from germline, CDR1 is SGHDN and CDR2 is FVKESK. This CDR3 contains 14 residues.

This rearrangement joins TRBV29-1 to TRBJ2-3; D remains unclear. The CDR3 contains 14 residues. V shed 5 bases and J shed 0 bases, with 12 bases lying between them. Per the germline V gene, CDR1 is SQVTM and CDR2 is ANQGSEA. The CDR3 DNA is TGCAGCGTTTCTCGGGCAGTGAGCACAGATACGCAGTATTTT. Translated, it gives CSVSRAVSTDTQYF.

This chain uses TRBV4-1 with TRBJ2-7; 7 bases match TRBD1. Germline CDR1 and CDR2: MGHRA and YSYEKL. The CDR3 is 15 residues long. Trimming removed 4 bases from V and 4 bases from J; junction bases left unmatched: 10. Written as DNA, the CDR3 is TGCGCCAGCAGCCTAACCGGGACAGACGGATACGAGCAGTACTTC. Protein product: CASSLTGTDGYEQYF.